Listed here are 16 T cell receptor beta chains from one sample, sequenced in a study of cytomegalovirus exposure and HLA in healthy donors. Researchers ran the PCR with 60 Vbeta and 13 Jbeta primers. Profiling relied on immunoSEQ multiplex PCR, and the TCRdb table lists in-frame clones only, not all of them. The table records tens of thousands of clones, 90% of them present only once. What was sequenced was PBMCs. The receptors stem from a woman between 18 and 30 years old in good health and CMV-seronegative.

The rearrangement joins TRBV7-5 to TRBJ2-1; no check of the table's D call, TRBD2, against the DNA was made. TRBV7-5 is designated a pseudogene. This CDR3 is 11 amino acids long. For the CDR3, the DNA is TGTGTCAGAAGCGCTAACAATGAGCAGTTCTTC. Translating it yields CVRSANNEQFF.

This chain links TRBV5-5 with TRBJ1-3; D unresolved. V lost 3 bases to trimming and J lost 0 bases, with 13 bases between them. Germline V gene lookup returns CDR1 SGHKS and CDR2 YYEKEE (reference sequence). The CDR3 sequence is 16 residues long. The CDR3 DNA is TGTGCCAGCAGCTCGTTGGGCCCAAGCTCTGGAAACACCATATATTTT. As protein: CASSSLGPSSGNTIYF.

The chain is built from TRBV5-6 and TRBJ2-7; 7 bases match TRBD1. Per germline, CDR1 SGHDT and CDR2 YYEEEE. This CDR3 has 16 amino acids. Losses at the gene ends were 0 bases for V and 2 bases for J; bases not matched to a gene: 8. DNA of the CDR3: TGTGCCAGCAGCTTGGGGGGTCGGGACAGAACCTACGAGCAGTACTTC. Its translation: CASSLGGRDRTYEQYF.

This clone showed up just once. The chain joins TRBV28 to TRBJ1-6, with 8 nucleotides matching TRBD1. Unmatched junction bases numbered 10, after V lost 5 bases and J lost 7 bases. The CDR3 has 16 residues. Germline V gene data show CDR1 as MDHEN and CDR2 as SYDVKM. The CDR3 bases are TGTGCCAGCAGTCCACTTCGGACAGGGTTGAATTCACCCCTCCACTTT. It yields the protein CASSPLRTGLNSPLHF.

This chain connects TRBV20-1 to TRBJ2-7; D is undetermined. In germline, CDR1 is DFQATT, CDR2 SNEGSKA (reference sequence). The CDR3 covers 10 residues. The ends were cut back, 6 bases at V and 5 bases at J, with 8 bases in the middle. The CDR3 loop is CSALKHEQYF. The CDR3 nucleotides are TGCAGTGCACTTAAACACGAGCAGTACTTC.

The chain uses TRBV4-2 and TRBJ2-7, with TRBD2 as a possible D gene (6 bases). The CDR3 is 15 residues long. V was clipped by 3 bases and J by 0 bases, with 12 bases between them. Germline-derived CDR1 and CDR2 are LGHNA and YNFKEQ. CDR3 residues: CASSQDGTVSYEQYF. The CDR3, as DNA: TGTGCCAGCAGCCAGGACGGGACTGTCTCCTACGAGCAGTACTTC.

This chain joins TRBV10-2 and TRBJ2-3, with a weak D call TRBD1 (6 bases). Germline V lookup: CDR1 WSHSY, CDR2 SAAADI. Trimming removed 0 bases at V and 1 base at J, with 8 bases between. This CDR3 spans 15 amino acids. In DNA form, the CDR3 reads TGCGCCAGCAGTGAGTCGTGGGGGCGCACAGATACGCAGTATTTT. Protein product: CASSESWGRTDTQYF.

J is TRBJ2-5 and V is TRBV28, with 9 bases fitting TRBD1. The CDR3 spans 15 residues. Germline CDR1 MDHEN, CDR2 SYDVKM. V was clipped by 8 bases and J by 4 bases; unmatched bases: 11. The CDR3 DNA follows: TGTGCCAGCCGTCTTCAGGGACAGGGCCGAGAGACCCAGTACTTC. Translation: CASRLQGQGRETQYF.

The rearrangement joins TRBV2 to TRBJ2-4, with 7 bases lining up with TRBD2. The V and J ends lost 8 bases and 3 bases, in that order; junction bases with no gene match: 4. Germline CDR1 reads SNHLY; CDR2 reads FYNNEI. The CDR3 loop spans 13 amino acids. The CDR3, as DNA: TGTGCCAGCCTCGGGGGGATCAAAAACATTCAGTACTTC. Translation gives CASLGGIKNIQYF. Drawing the rest from reference TRBV2 and TRBJ2-4, the complete variable domain is EPEVTQTPSHQVTQMGQEVILRCVPISNHLYFYWYRQILGQKVEFLVSFYNNEISEKSEIFDDQFSVERPDGSNFTLKIRSTKLEDSAMYFCASLGGIKNIQYFGAGTRLSVL.

This rearrangement joins TRBV29-1 to TRBJ1-1; 9 bases line up with TRBD1. V trimming: 7 bases; J trimming: 1 base; junction bases outside the gene matches: 4. The CDR3 is 13 residues long. From germline, CDR1 is SQVTM and CDR2 ANQGSEA. The CDR3 is CSGWTGANTEAFF. CDR3 DNA: TGCAGCGGATGGACAGGGGCGAACACTGAAGCTTTCTTT.

The rearrangement links TRBV28 to TRBJ1-5; TRBD1 matches 7 bases. V lost 7 bases, J lost 5 bases, and 14 bases stayed unmatched. This CDR3 is built from 16 residues. Germline lookup yields CDR1 MDHEN and CDR2 SYDVKM. Here the CDR3 DNA reads TGTGCCAGCACCCAAACTAGGACAGGAGCCCATCAGCCCCAGCATTTT. Its translation: CASTQTRTGAHQPQHF. Using reference TRBV28 and TRBJ1-5 for the parts outside the CDR3, the full variable domain is DVKVTQSSRYLVKRTGEKVFLECVQDMDHENMFWYRQDPGLGLRLIYFSYDVKMKEKGDIPEGYSVSREKKERFSLILESASTNQTSMYLCASTQTRTGAHQPQHFGDGTRLSIL.

This clone was seen a few times. This sequence joins TRBV18 and TRBJ2-2; 8 bases are a match to TRBD1. This CDR3 spans 15 amino acids. Germline assignment: CDR1 KGHSH and CDR2 LQKENI. Unmatched junction bases numbered 3, after V lost 5 bases and J lost 1 base. CDR3 nucleotide sequence: TGTGCCAGCTCAGCCGGGACAGGGAACACCGGGGAGCTGTTTTTT. Its protein is CASSAGTGNTGELFF.

This clone occurred once. The V call is TRBV28, the J call TRBJ1-1; D might be TRBD1 (5 bases). The CDR3 runs 16 residues. Trimming took 5 bases from V and 3 from J, leaving 19 bases between them. Germline-derived CDR1 and CDR2 are MDHEN and SYDVKM. The CDR3 nucleotides are TGTGCCAGCAGTGGGGGAGGGACCAAAGGGGACACTGAAGCTTTCTTT. Its translation: CASSGGGTKGDTEAFF.

V and J are TRBV12-2 and TRBJ2-7; the table names TRBD2, a call not compared with the DNA. TRBV12-2 is a pseudogene locus. The CDR3 length is 17 residues. The CDR3 loop reads CASRSIRLAGGSYEQYF. The DNA of the CDR3 is TGTGCAAGTCGCTCCATTCGACTAGCGGGGGGCTCCTACGAGCAGTACTTC.

This clone was detected only a few times. Sequence at one end of the junction differs from germline and may be a read error. This chain links TRBV7-9 with TRBJ1-4; D is possibly TRBD1 (5 bases). This CDR3 region has 15 residues. Germline V gene sequence: CDR1 SEHNR, CDR2 FQNEAQ (reference sequence). This CDR3 is CSSSLGLSANEKLFF. The CDR3, as DNA: TGTTCCAGCAGCTTGGGACTCTCGGCTAATGAAAAACTGTTTTTT. The complete variable domain, with remaining parts taken from reference TRBV7-9 and TRBJ1-4, reads DTGVSQNPRHKITKRGQNVTFRCDPISEHNRLYWYRQTLGQGPEFLTYFQNEAQLEKSRLLSDRFSAERPKGSFSTLEIQRTEQGDSAMYLCSSSLGLSANEKLFFGSGTQLSVL.

This clone was counted between two and nine times. V is TRBV6-6 and J is TRBJ1-4; possibly TRBD1 for D (6 bases). Germline V gene lookup returns CDR1 MNHNY and CDR2 SVGAGI (reference sequence). This CDR3 has 12 residues. Trimming removed 6 bases at V and 8 bases at J, with 10 bases between. The CDR3 nucleotides read TGTGCCAGCAGCTTCAGGGGAGAAAAACTGTTTTTT. Its translation is CASSFRGEKLFF.